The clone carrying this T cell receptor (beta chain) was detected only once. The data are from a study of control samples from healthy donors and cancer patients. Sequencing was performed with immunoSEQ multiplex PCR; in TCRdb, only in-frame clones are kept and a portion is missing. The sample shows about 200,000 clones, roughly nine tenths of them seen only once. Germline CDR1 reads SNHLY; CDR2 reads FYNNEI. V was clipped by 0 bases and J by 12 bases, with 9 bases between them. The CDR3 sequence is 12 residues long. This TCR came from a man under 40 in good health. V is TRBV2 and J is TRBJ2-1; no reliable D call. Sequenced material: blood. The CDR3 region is CASSEAQFPQFF. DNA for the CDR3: TGTGCCAGCAGTGAAGCGCAATTCCCGCAGTTCTTC.